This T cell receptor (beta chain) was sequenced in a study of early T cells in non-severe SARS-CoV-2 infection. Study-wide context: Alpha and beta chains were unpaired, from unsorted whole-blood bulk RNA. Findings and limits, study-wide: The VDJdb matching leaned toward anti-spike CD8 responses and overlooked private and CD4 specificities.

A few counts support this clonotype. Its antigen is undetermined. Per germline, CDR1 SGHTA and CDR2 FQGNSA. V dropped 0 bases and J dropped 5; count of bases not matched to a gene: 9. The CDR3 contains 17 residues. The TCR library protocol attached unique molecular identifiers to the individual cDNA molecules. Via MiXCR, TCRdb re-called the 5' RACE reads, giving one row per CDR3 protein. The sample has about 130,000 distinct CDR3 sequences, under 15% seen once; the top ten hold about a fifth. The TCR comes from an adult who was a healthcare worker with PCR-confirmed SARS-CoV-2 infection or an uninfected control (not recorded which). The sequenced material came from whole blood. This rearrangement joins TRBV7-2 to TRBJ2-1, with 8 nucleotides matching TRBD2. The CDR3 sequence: CASSLAGSGVTNNEQFF. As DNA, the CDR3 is TGTGCCAGCAGCTTAGCTGGTAGCGGGGTAACCAACAATGAGCAGTTCTTC.